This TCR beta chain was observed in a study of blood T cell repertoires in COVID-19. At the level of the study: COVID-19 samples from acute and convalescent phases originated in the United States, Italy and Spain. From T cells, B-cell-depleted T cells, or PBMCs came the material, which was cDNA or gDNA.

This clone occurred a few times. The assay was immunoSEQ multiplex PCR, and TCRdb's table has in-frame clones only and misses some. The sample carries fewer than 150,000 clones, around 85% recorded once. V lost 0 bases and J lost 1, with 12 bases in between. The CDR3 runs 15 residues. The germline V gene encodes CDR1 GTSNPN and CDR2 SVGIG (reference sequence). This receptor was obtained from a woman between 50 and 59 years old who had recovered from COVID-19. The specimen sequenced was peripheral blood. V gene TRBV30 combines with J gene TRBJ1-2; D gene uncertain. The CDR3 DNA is TGTGCCTGGAGTGTAGGTGGAGGGCTTAACTATGGCTACACCTTC. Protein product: CAWSVGGGLNYGYTF. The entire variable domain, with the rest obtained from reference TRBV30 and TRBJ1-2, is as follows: SQTIHQWPATLVQPVGSPLSLECTVEGTSNPNLYWYRQAAGRGLQLLFYSVGIGQISSEVPQNLSASRPQDRQFILSSKKLLLSDSGFYLCAWSVGGGLNYGYTFGSGTRLTVV.